This T cell receptor beta chain comes out of a study of response to subunit inactivated influenza vaccine. In its sample, this clonotype was seen a few times. The antigen remains undetermined. TCRdb independently ran MiXCR on the RT-PCR reads; one entry per CDR3 protein. The table has about half a million distinct CDR3 sequences, approximately 7.7% seen once. V was clipped by 5 bases and J by 6 bases, with 13 bases between them. Per germline, CDR1 SGHAT and CDR2 FQNNGV. This CDR3 has 13 residues. Overall study findings and caveats: The authors offered the suggestion that each seasonal influenza vaccination recruits few new T cells.

The receptor was isolated from a man between 50 and 69 years old who received an inactivated influenza vaccine. The V and J genes are TRBV11-2 and TRBJ1-1, with unresolved D. The starting material was PBMCs from blood, obtained less than 25 months after vaccination. CDR3 sequence: CASSPGSRPEAFF. The CDR3 DNA sequence: TGTGCCAGCAGCCCTGGGAGTCGACCTGAAGCTTTCTTT. The full variable domain, rest sourced from reference TRBV11-2 and TRBJ1-1, is EAGVAQSPRYKIIEKRQSVAFWCNPISGHATLYWYQQILGQGPKLLIQFQNNGVVDDSQLPKDRFSAERLKGVDSTLKIQPAKLEDSAVYLCASSPGSRPEAFFGQGTRLTVV.